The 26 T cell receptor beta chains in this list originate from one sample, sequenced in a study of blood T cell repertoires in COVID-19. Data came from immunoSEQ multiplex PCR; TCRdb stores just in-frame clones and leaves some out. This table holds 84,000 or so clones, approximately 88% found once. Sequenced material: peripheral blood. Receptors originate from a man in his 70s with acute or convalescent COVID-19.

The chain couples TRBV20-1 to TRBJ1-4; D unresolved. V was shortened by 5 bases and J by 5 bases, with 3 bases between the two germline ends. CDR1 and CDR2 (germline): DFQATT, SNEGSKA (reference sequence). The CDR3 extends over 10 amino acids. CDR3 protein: CSASNEKLFF. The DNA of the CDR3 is TGCAGTGCTTCGAATGAAAAACTGTTTTTT.

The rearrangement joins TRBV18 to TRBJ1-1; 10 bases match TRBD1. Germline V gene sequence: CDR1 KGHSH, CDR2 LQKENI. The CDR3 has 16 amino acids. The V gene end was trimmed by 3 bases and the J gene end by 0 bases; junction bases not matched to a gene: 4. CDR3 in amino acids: CASSPGTGALNTEAFF. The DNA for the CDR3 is TGTGCCAGCTCACCGGGGACAGGGGCCTTGAACACTGAAGCTTTCTTT.

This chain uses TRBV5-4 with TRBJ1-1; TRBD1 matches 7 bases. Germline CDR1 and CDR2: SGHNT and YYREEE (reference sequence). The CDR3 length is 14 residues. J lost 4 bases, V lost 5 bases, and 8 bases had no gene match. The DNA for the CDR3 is TGTGCCAGCAGGGACCAGGGGGATCCCACTGAAGCTTTCTTT. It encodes CASRDQGDPTEAFF.

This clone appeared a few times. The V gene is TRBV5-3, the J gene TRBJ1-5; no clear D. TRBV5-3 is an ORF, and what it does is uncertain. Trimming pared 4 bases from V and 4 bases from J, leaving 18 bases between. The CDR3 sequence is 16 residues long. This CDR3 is CARSVFMDLWNQPQHF. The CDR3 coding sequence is TGTGCCAGAAGCGTCTTCATGGACTTATGGAATCAGCCCCAGCATTTT.

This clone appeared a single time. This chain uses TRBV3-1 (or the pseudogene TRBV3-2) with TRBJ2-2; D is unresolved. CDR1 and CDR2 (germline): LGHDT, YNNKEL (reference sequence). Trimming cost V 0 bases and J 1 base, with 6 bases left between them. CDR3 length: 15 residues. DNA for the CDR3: TGTGCCAGCAGCCAAGACCCGTGGAACACCGGGGAGCTGTTTTTT. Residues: CASSQDPWNTGELFF.

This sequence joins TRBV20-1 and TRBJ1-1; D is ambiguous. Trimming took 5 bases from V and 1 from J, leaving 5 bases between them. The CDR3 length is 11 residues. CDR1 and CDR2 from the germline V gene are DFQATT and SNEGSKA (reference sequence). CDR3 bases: TGCAGTGCTCTAAAGAACACTGAAGCTTTCTTT. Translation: CSALKNTEAFF.

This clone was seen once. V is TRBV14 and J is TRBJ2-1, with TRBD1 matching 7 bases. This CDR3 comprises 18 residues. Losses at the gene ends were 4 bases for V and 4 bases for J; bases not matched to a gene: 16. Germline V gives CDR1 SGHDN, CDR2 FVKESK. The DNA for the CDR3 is TGTGCCAGCAGCCTATCTGGGGCTACAGGGGCGATGTACAATGAGCAGTTCTTC. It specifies CASSLSGATGAMYNEQFF.

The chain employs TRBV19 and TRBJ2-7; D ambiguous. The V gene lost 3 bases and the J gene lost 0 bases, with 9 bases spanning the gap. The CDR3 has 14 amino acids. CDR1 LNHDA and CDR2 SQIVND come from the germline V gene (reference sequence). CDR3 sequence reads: CASSIRVNSYEQYF. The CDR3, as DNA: TGTGCCAGTAGTATTCGGGTCAACTCCTACGAGCAGTACTTC. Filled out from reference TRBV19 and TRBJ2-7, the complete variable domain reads DGGITQSPKYLFRKEGQNVTLSCEQNLNHDAMYWYRQDPGQGLRLIYYSQIVNDFQKGDIAEGYSVSREKKESFPLTVTSAQKNPTAFYLCASSIRVNSYEQYFGPGTRLTVT.

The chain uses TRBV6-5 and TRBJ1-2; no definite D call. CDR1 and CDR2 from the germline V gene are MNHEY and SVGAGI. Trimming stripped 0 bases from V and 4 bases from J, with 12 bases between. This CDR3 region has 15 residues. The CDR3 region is CASSYSSGLPYGYTF. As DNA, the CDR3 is TGTGCCAGCAGTTACTCGAGCGGCCTCCCCTATGGCTACACCTTC.

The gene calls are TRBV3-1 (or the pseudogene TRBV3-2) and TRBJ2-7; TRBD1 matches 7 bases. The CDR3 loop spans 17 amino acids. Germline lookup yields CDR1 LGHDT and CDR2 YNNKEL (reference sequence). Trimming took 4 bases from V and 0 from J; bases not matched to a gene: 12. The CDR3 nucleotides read TGTGCCAGCAGCCGATTTGGGACAGTCCGGAGCTCCTACGAGCAGTACTTC. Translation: CASSRFGTVRSSYEQYF.

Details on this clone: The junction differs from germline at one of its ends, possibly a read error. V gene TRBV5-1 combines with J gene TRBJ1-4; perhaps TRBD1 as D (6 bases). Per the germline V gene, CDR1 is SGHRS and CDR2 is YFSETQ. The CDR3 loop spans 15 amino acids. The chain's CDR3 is CASTLEGVSSEKLFF. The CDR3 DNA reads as TGCGCCAGCACCTTGGAGGGGGTTTCTTCTGAAAAACTGTTTTTT.

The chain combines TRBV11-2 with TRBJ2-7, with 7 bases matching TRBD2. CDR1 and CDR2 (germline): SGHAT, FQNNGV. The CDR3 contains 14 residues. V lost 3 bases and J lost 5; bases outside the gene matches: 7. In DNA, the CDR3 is TGTGCCAGCAGCTTCCGCGGGAGAGTCCACGAGCAGTACTTC. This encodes CASSFRGRVHEQYF.

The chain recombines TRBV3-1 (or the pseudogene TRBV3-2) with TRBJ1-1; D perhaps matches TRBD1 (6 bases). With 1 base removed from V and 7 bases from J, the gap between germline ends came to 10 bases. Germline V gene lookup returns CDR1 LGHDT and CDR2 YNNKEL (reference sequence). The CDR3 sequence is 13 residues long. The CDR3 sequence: CASSQGRGVEAFF. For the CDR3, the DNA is TGTGCCAGCAGCCAAGGCAGGGGAGTTGAAGCTTTCTTT.

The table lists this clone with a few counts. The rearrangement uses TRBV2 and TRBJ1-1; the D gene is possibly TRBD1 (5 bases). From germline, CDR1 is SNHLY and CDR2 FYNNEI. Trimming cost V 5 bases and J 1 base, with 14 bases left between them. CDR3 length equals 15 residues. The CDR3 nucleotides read TGTGCCAGCAGTTTGAGGAGAACAGGGAACACTGAAGCTTTCTTT. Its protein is CASSLRRTGNTEAFF.

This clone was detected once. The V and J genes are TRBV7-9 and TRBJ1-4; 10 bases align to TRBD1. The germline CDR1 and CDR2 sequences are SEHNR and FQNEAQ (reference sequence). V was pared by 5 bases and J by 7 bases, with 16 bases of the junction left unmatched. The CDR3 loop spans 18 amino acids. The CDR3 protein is CASSPRVTGGRTGEKLFF. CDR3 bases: TGTGCCAGCAGCCCTAGGGTGACAGGGGGCAGGACGGGTGAAAAACTGTTTTTT.

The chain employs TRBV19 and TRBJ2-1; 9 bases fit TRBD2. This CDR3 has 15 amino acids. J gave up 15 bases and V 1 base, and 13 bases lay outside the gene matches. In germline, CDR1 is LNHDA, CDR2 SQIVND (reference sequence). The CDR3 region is CASSIGGGGGAGPFF. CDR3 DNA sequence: TGTGCCAGTAGTATAGGTGGCGGGGGGGGCGCGGGTCCGTTCTTC.

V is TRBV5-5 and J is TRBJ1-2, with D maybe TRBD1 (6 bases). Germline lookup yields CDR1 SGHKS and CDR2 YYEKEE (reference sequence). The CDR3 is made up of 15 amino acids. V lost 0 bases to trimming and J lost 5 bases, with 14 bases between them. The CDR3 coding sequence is TGTGCCAGCAGCTTGGCGGCACAGGGTAAATATGGCTACACCTTC. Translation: CASSLAAQGKYGYTF.

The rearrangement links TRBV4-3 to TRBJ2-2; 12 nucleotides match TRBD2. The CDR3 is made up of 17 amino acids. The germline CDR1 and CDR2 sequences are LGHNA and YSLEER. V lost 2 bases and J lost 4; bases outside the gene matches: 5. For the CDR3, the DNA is TGCGCCAGCAGCCAACGGACTAGCGGGATTCTCACCGGGGAGCTGTTTTTT. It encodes CASSQRTSGILTGELFF.

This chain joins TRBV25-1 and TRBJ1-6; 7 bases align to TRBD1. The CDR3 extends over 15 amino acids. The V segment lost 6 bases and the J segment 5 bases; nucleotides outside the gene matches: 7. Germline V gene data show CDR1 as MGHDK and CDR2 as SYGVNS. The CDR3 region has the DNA TGTGCCAGCAGACTCGGGACAGCTAATAATTCACCCCTCCACTTT. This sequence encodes CASRLGTANNSPLHF. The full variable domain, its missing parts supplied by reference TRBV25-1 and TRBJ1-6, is EADIYQTPRYLVIGTGKKITLECSQTMGHDKMYWYQQDPGMELHLIHYSYGVNSTEKGDLSSESTVSRIRTEHFPLTLESARPSHTSQYLCASRLGTANNSPLHFGNGTRLTVT.

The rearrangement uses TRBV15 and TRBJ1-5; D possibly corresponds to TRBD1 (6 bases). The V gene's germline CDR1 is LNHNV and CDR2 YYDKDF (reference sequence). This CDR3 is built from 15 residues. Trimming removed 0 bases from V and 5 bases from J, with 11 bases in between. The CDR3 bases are TGTGCCACCAGCAGAGAGGGGGCCAGGGATCAGCCCCAGCATTTT. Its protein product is CATSREGARDQPQHF.

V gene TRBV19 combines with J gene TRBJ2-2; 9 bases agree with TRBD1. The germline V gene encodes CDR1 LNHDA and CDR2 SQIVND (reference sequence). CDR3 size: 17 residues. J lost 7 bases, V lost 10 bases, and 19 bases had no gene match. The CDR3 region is CATLEPGQGTTIGELFF. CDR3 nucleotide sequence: TGTGCCACCCTTGAGCCGGGACAGGGCACCACGATCGGGGAGCTGTTTTTT.

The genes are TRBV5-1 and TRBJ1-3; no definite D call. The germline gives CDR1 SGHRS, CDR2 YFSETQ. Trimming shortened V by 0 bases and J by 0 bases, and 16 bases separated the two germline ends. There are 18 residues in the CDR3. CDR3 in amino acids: CASSLGGTSPSSGNTIYF. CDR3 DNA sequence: TGCGCCAGCAGCTTGGGTGGAACATCTCCTAGCTCTGGAAACACCATATATTTT.

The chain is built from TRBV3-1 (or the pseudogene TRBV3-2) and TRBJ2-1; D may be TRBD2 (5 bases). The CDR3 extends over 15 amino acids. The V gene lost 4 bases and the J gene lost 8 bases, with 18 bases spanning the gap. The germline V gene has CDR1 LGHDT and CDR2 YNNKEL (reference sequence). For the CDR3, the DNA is TGTGCCAGCAGCCTCGCGGACCGCGGGCCGTATGAGCAGTTCTTC. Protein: CASSLADRGPYEQFF.

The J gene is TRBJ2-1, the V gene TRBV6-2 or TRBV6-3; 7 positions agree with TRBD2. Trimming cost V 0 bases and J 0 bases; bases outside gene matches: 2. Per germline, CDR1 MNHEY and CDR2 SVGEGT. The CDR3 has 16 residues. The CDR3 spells CASSYSPSGSYNEQFF. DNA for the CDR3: TGTGCCAGCAGTTACTCGCCTAGCGGCTCCTACAATGAGCAGTTCTTC.

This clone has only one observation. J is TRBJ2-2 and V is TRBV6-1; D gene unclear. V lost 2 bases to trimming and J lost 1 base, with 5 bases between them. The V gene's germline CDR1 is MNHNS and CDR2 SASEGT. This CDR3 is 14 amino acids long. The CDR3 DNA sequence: TGTGCCAGCAGTGAACCGGGGAACACCGGGGAGCTGTTTTTT. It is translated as CASSEPGNTGELFF.

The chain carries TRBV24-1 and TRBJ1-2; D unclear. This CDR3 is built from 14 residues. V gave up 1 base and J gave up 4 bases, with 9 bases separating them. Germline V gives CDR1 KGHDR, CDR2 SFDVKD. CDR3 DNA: TGTGCCACCAGTGATTTTTCGGGAAGCTATGGCTACACCTTC. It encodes CATSDFSGSYGYTF.